The rows below give T cell receptor beta chains drawn from one sample of a study of blood T cell repertoires in COVID-19. Libraries were prepared by immunoSEQ multiplex PCR; TCRdb keeps only in-frame clonotypes and omits some of them. This sample has about 160,000 clones, with almost 85% found just once. Sequencing was carried out using peripheral blood. All receptors derive from a human donor with acute or convalescent COVID-19. The donor label of this sample is uncertain. CDR3s include the opening cysteine and the closing phenylalanine or tryptophan. D genes are given only for firm matches. Clone sizes are given selectively: once, few, many, or a class where the clone is expanded.

v_call	clone_size	j_call	d_call	cdr3_aa	cdr3_nt
TRBV3-1/TRBV3-2	NA	TRBJ2-1	NA	CASSRTENEQFF	TGTGCCAGCAGTCGAACGGAGAATGAGCAGTTCTTC
TRBV27	NA	TRBJ1-2	NA	CASSLSWGPRAGYTF	TGTGCCAGCAGTTTATCGTGGGGCCCAAGGGCTGGCTACACCTTC
TRBV5-1	NA	TRBJ2-7	TRBD2	CASSFSTGRVYEQYF	TGCGCCAGCAGCTTTTCCACGGGGAGGGTCTACGAGCAGTACTTC
TRBV19	NA	TRBJ1-5	NA	CASSIRGRGGNQPQHF	TGTGCCAGTAGTATCCGAGGGAGGGGGGGCAATCAGCCCCAGCATTTT
TRBV7-2	NA	TRBJ1-3	NA	CASSLRGVRQATGNTIYF	TGTGCCAGCAGCCTACGGGGGGTCCGACAGGCCACTGGAAACACCATATATTTT
TRBV19	NA	TRBJ1-4	TRBD1	CASSMTGTGKLFF	TGTGCCAGTAGTATGACCGGGACAGGAAAACTGTTTTTT
TRBV6-5	NA	TRBJ1-2	NA	CASSLRQELNYGYTF	TGTGCCAGCAGTTTAAGACAGGAGCTTAACTATGGCTACACCTTC
TRBV4-3	NA	TRBJ1-2	NA	CASSQEREQAAFGYTF	TGCGCCAGCAGCCAAGAAAGGGAGCAGGCGGCTTTTGGCTACACCTTC
TRBV4-3	NA	TRBJ1-2	NA	CASSPRTDEFSYGYTF	TGCGCCAGCAGCCCGCGGACAGACGAATTCTCCTATGGCTACACCTTC
TRBV11-2	NA	TRBJ1-5	TRBD1	CASSRGQGVNQPQHF	TGTGCCAGCAGCAGGGGACAGGGGGTGAATCAGCCCCAGCATTTT
TRBV19	NA	TRBJ1-5	NA	CASRQGSSNQPQHF	TGTGCCAGTAGGCAGGGGTCGAGCAATCAGCCCCAGCATTTT
TRBV3-1/TRBV3-2	NA	TRBJ1-3	NA	CASSHFGQLQSGNTIYF	TGTGCCAGCAGCCATTTTGGACAGCTACAATCTGGAAACACCATATATTTT
TRBV12-5	NA	TRBJ2-2	NA	CASGQQGAGELFF	TGTGCTAGTGGTCAACAGGGCGCCGGGGAGCTGTTTTTT
TRBV19	once	TRBJ1-5	NA	CASTPWDIPNQPQHF	TGTGCCAGTACCCCTTGGGACATACCCAATCAGCCCCAGCATTTT
TRBV6-5	NA	TRBJ2-5	NA	CASSYPGGSETQYF	TGTGCCAGCAGTTACCCGGGCGGGTCAGAGACCCAGTACTTC
TRBV19	NA	TRBJ1-2	TRBD1	CASSTSTGPYGYTF	TGTGCCAGTAGTACCTCGACAGGGCCCTATGGCTACACCTTC
TRBV11-2	NA	TRBJ2-1	NA	CASSSQTYNEQFF	TGTGCCAGCAGCTCCCAAACCTACAATGAGCAGTTCTTC
TRBV5-8	NA	TRBJ1-2	TRBD1	CASSWTGFGYTF	TGTGCCAGCAGCTGGACAGGGTTTGGCTACACCTTC
TRBV7-6	NA	TRBJ1-1	NA	CASSRGRNTEAFF	TGTGCCAGCAGCAGGGGTAGGAACACTGAAGCTTTCTTT
TRBV5-6	NA	TRBJ1-2	NA	CASSLERYYGYTF	TGTGCCAGCAGCTTAGAGCGGTACTATGGCTACACCTTC
TRBV11-3	NA	TRBJ2-3	TRBD1	CASSPRATGGIDTQYF	TGTGCCAGCAGCCCCCGGGCAACAGGGGGCATAGATACGCAGTATTTT
TRBV7-9	NA	TRBJ1-6	TRBD1	CASSLGTGDGSPLHF	TGTGCCAGCAGCTTAGGCACAGGGGATGGCTCACCCCTCCACTTT
TRBV19	NA	TRBJ1-1	TRBD1	CASVARTGGAFDEAFF	TGTGCCTCCGTCGCCCGGACAGGGGGCGCGTTCGATGAAGCTTTCTTT
TRBV30	NA	TRBJ2-2	NA	CAWRARGTGELFF	TGTGCCTGGAGGGCCAGGGGAACCGGGGAGCTGTTTTTT
TRBV30	NA	TRBJ1-5	NA	CAWSPGGQPQHF	TGTGCCTGGAGCCCTGGAGGTCAGCCCCAGCATTTT
TRBV9	NA	TRBJ2-2	NA	CASRPRTATGELFF	TGTGCCAGCAGGCCTAGGACAGCCACCGGGGAGCTGTTTTTT
TRBV5-5	NA	TRBJ2-4	NA	CASSPLSGRINIQYF	TGTGCCAGCAGCCCCCTGTCAGGGAGGATAAACATTCAGTACTTC
TRBV18	once	TRBJ2-7	NA	CASSPRTVSSYEQYF	TGTGCCAGCTCACCCCGGACAGTTAGCTCCTACGAGCAGTACTTC
TRBV6-2/TRBV6-3	NA	TRBJ2-5	TRBD2	CASSYGLAGIQETQYF	TGTGCCAGCAGTTACGGACTAGCGGGGATCCAAGAGACCCAGTACTTC
TRBV4-1	NA	TRBJ2-5	TRBD2	CASSQPGLAAETQYF	TGCGCCAGCAGCCAACCAGGACTAGCGGCAGAGACCCAGTACTTC
TRBV5-4	NA	TRBJ1-1	NA	CASSLGGGKNTEAFF	TGTGCCAGCAGCTTGGGGGGGGGCAAGAACACTGAAGCTTTCTTT
TRBV7-9	NA	TRBJ2-1	TRBD1	CASSQGQGGEQFF	TGTGCCAGCAGCCAGGGACAGGGCGGTGAGCAGTTCTTC
TRBV30	NA	TRBJ2-3	NA	CAWSVRQNFGTDTQYF	TGTGCCTGGAGTGTACGACAGAACTTCGGCACAGATACGCAGTATTTT
TRBV15	NA	TRBJ1-3	NA	CATSRFQGFGNTIYF	TGTGCCACCAGCAGATTCCAGGGGTTTGGAAACACCATATATTTT
TRBV6-2/TRBV6-3	NA	TRBJ2-7	TRBD1	CASSVDRAYEQYF	TGTGCCAGCAGTGTCGACAGGGCCTACGAGCAGTACTTC
TRBV9	NA	TRBJ1-6	NA	CASSVDTGYNSPLHF	TGTGCCAGCAGCGTTGATACAGGCTATAATTCACCCCTCCACTTT
TRBV7-2	NA	TRBJ2-2	NA	CASSQRAGGSTGELFF	TGTGCCAGCAGCCAACGTGCAGGGGGGAGCACCGGGGAGCTGTTTTTT
TRBV30	NA	TRBJ2-7	NA	CAWSVQGTYEQYF	TGTGCCTGGAGTGTACAAGGGACTTACGAGCAGTACTTC
TRBV3-1/TRBV3-2	NA	TRBJ1-6	NA	CASSPLPNSPLHF	TGTGCCAGCAGCCCCCTTCCGAATTCACCCCTCCACTTT
TRBV5-5	NA	TRBJ2-7	NA	CASSLVQEPYEQYF	TGTGCCAGCAGCTTGGTACAGGAGCCTTACGAGCAGTACTTC
TRBV2	NA	TRBJ1-1	NA	CASRLRGNTEAFF	TGTGCCAGCAGGCTTCGGGGGAACACTGAAGCTTTCTTT